This T cell receptor (beta chain) originates from a study of radiotherapy plus CTLA-4 blockade in lung cancer. Study outcomes and limitations: Blood TCR clones of tumor origin expanded after radiotherapy plus ipilimumab.

Concerning this clone itself: Its cognate antigen is unknown.

The germline gives CDR1 WSHSY, CDR2 SAAADI. CDR3 size: 15 residues. V lost 8 bases to trimming and J lost 2 bases; unmatched junction nucleotides: 8. Clones were read by immunoSEQ multiplex PCR, and TCRdb kept only the in-frame ones, dropping some. The sample records some 90,000 clones, approximately 86% being singletons. The chain employs TRBV10-2 and TRBJ1-3; 8 bases are a match to TRBD1. The sample in question was peripheral blood, obtained from a patient treated with radiotherapy plus ipilimumab. The receptor was isolated from a human donor with non-small cell lung cancer who had a partial response to radiotherapy plus ipilimumab. CDR3 sequence (DNA): TGCGCCAGCTCGATGGGGACAGGCCCTGGAAACACCATATATTTT. Protein product: CASSMGTGPGNTIYF.